The T cell receptor (beta chain) under discussion was sequenced for a study of cytomegalovirus exposure and HLA in healthy donors. Study-wide points: There were some 150 TCR beta chains listed as cytomegalovirus-associated. Some highly shared sequence variants likely arose as a pipeline artifact.

PCR was performed using 60 Vbeta and 13 Jbeta primers. The data were produced by immunoSEQ multiplex PCR, yet TCRdb's version contains in-frame clones alone and is incomplete. The table lists 85,000 to 100,000 clones, around 80% of them singletons. On this clone: The antigen remains unidentified.

The clonotype was recovered from a woman aged 60 to 75 in good health and CMV-seronegative. Sequencing was carried out using PBMCs.

CDR3 coding DNA: TGTGCCAGCAGCCCCCGTGGGGGCAGCAATCAGCCCCAGCATTTT. It encodes CASSPRGGSNQPQHF. The chain recombines TRBV5-6 with TRBJ1-5; D possibly corresponds to TRBD1 (6 bases). The CDR3 is made up of 15 amino acids. V was shortened by 4 bases and J by 1 base, with 12 bases between the two germline ends. CDR1 is SGHDT and CDR2 is YYEEEE in the germline V gene.